These 8 T cell receptor beta chains were sequenced from one sample in a study of CD8 T cells in ankylosing spondylitis. TCRdb analysed the 5' RACE reads with MiXCR anew, one entry per CDR3 protein. The data contain around 99,000 distinct CDR3 sequences, about 9.1% of them singletons. Sample: blood, either unsorted or a sorted T cell fraction (not recorded which). Receptors originate from a male donor with ankylosing spondylitis or in good health (not recorded which).

This clonotype appeared many times. The V and J genes are TRBV25-1 and TRBJ2-1; D unclear. Germline V gives CDR1 MGHDK, CDR2 SYGVNS. Trimming pared 4 bases from V and 0 bases from J, leaving 10 bases between. The CDR3 is 15 residues long. Here the CDR3 reads CASSGYISSYNEQFF. In nucleotides, the CDR3 is TGTGCCAGCAGTGGGTACATCAGCTCCTACAATGAGCAGTTCTTC.

Ten or more counts support this clonotype. The V and J genes are TRBV3-1 and TRBJ2-5, with D maybe TRBD2 (6 bases). The CDR3 is 14 amino acids. Germline CDR1 LGHDT, CDR2 YNNKEL (reference sequence). With 0 bases removed from V and 4 bases from J, the gap between germline ends came to 9 bases. The CDR3 here is CASSQDLAVETQYF. CDR3 sequence (DNA): TGTGCCAGCAGCCAAGATTTAGCGGTAGAGACCCAGTACTTC.

Only a few counts were recorded for this clonotype. This chain joins TRBV20-1 and TRBJ2-7, with 10 positions matching TRBD2. With 4 bases clipped from V and 0 bases from J, the junction kept 9 bases outside the gene matches. This CDR3 is built from 16 residues. Germline V lookup: CDR1 DFQATT, CDR2 SNEGSKA (reference sequence). CDR3 residues: CSAKGTLAGSSYEQYF. The CDR3 coding sequence is TGCAGTGCTAAAGGCACACTAGCGGGGAGCTCCTACGAGCAGTACTTC.

This clonotype was picked up one time. The chain couples TRBV3-1 to TRBJ2-7; 8 nucleotides line up with TRBD2. From germline, CDR1 is LGHDT and CDR2 YNNKEL (reference sequence). V lost 1 base to trimming and J lost 0 bases; unmatched junction nucleotides: 5. This CDR3 region has 16 residues. The CDR3 DNA reads as TGTGCCAGCAGCCAAGTAGGTCTAGCGGGCTCCTACGAGCAGTACTTC. This codes for CASSQVGLAGSYEQYF.

This clonotype occurred many times. The chain couples TRBV28 to TRBJ2-7; 7 bases align to TRBD1. The CDR3 has 12 residues. Per germline, CDR1 MDHEN and CDR2 SYDVKM. V dropped 6 bases and J dropped 7; count of bases not matched to a gene: 6. In nucleotides, the CDR3 is TGTGCCAGCAGCACAGGGGCGAGGGAGCAGTACTTC. Encoded protein: CASSTGAREQYF.

This clonotype has ten or more counts. The rearrangement joins TRBV20-1 to TRBJ2-1; 7 bases align to TRBD1. This CDR3 is 15 amino acids long. Germline V gives CDR1 DFQATT, CDR2 SNEGSKA (reference sequence). J was trimmed by 0 bases and V by 4 bases; bases with no gene match: 6. The CDR3 protein is CSATIGTVSYNEQFF. The DNA of the CDR3 is TGCAGTGCTACGATCGGGACAGTCTCCTACAATGAGCAGTTCTTC.

This clonotype was seen ten or more times. The V gene is TRBV15, the J gene TRBJ2-5; D ambiguous. V dropped 0 bases and J dropped 5 bases, with 1 base sitting between them. CDR3 length: 11 residues. Germline loops: CDR1 LNHNV, CDR2 YYDKDF (reference sequence). This CDR3 is CATSRDETQYF. CDR3 nucleotide sequence: TGTGCCACCAGCAGAGACGAGACCCAGTACTTC.

V usage is TRBV7-2 and J usage is TRBJ2-3; 7 nucleotides agree with TRBD1. The CDR3 has 15 residues. The V gene's germline CDR1 is SGHTA and CDR2 FQGNSA. Trimming at V came to 6 bases and at J to 4 bases, leaving 10 bases not matched to a gene. CDR3 coding DNA: TGTGCCAGCAGGAACAGAGGGGGCCGTGCAGATACGCAGTATTTT. This gives the protein CASRNRGGRADTQYF.